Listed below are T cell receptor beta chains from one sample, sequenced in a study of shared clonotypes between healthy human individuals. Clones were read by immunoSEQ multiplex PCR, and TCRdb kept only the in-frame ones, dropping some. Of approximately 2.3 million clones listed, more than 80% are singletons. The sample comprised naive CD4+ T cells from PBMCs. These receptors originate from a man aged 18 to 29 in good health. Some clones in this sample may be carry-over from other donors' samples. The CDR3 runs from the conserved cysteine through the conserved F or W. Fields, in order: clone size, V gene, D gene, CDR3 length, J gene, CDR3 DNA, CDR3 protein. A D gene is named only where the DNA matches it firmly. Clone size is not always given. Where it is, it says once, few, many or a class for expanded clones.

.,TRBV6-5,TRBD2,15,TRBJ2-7,TGTGCCAGCAGTTACTCGATTGCGGGAGGAGGCGAGCAGTACTTC,CASSYSIAGGGEQYF
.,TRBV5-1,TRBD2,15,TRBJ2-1,TGCGCCAGCAGCTTCGGGGGAGGGTCCTACAATGAGCAGTTCTTC,CASSFGGGSYNEQFF
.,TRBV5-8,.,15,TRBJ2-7,TGTGCCAGCATCCGGGGCCAGCGTTTAATTGGCGAGCAGTACTTC,CASIRGQRLIGEQYF
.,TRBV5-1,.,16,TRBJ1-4,TGCGCCAGCAGCTTGCAGGGAGGGCCAACTAATGAAAAACTGTTTTTT,CASSLQGGPTNEKLFF
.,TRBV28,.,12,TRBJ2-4,TGTGCCAGCAGTACGCTGGACAGTTTAAGGTACTTC,CASSTLDSLRYF
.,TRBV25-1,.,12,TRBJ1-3,TGTGCCAGCAAAGGCGTGGGAAACACCATATATTTT,CASKGVGNTIYF
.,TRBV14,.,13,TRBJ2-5,TGTGCCAGCAGCTCGGGCCCCTGGGAGACCCAGTACTTC,CASSSGPWETQYF
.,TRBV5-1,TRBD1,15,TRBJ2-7,TGCGCCAGCAGCTTGGAGGGACAGGCTACCCACGAGCAGTACTTC,CASSLEGQATHEQYF
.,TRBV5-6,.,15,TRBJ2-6,TGTGCCAGCACCACCCCCAGGTCTGGGGCCAACGTCCTGACTTTC,CASTTPRSGANVLTF
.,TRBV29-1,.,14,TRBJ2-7,TGCAGCGTTCGGGCGCTGACACCTCGCCGGGAGCAGTACTTC,CSVRALTPRREQYF
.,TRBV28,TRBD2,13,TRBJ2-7,TGTGCCAGCAGTTGGACTAGGCGCTACGAGCAGTACTTC,CASSWTRRYEQYF
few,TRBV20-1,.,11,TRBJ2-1,TGCAGTGCCGTGCGGAACAATGAGCAGTTCTTC,CSAVRNNEQFF
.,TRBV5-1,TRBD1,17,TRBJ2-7,TGCGCCAGCAGCGTGGGGTACAGGGGTACGACTTTGGACGAGCAGTACTTC,CASSVGYRGTTLDEQYF
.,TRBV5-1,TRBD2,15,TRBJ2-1,TGCGCCAGCAGCTCTCTAGCGGGAGTTGACAATGAGCAGTTCTTC,CASSSLAGVDNEQFF
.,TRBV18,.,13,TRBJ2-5,TGTGCCAGCTCACCCCGGAGGGAAGAGACCCAGTACTTC,CASSPRREETQYF
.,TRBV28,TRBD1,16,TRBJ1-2,TGTGCCAGCAGCTATATCGGCATGACAGGGAGCGATGGCTACACCTTC,CASSYIGMTGSDGYTF
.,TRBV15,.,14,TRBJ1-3,TGTGCCACCAGCAGAGTGGGTTCTGGAAACACCATATATTTT,CATSRVGSGNTIYF
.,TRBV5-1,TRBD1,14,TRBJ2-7,TGCGCCAGCAGCTTGTTGGACAGGGGCTACGAGCAGTACTTC,CASSLLDRGYEQYF
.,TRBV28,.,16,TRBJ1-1,TGTGCCAGCAGAACTCCCGGTAATCCCATGAACACTGAAGCTTTCTTT,CASRTPGNPMNTEAFF
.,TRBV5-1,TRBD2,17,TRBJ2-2,TGCGCCAGCAGCACGGGACTAGCGGGAGCGTATACCGGGGAGCTGTTTTTT,CASSTGLAGAYTGELFF
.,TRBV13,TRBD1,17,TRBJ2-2,TGTGCCAGCAGCACTATAACCGGGACAGGAGTGAGCGGGGAGCTGTTTTTT,CASSTITGTGVSGELFF
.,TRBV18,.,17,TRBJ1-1,TGTGCCAGTTCACGGAACTGGGCGGACACCTGGAACACTGAAGCTTTCTTT,CASSRNWADTWNTEAFF
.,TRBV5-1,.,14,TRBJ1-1,TGCGCCAGCAGCTTGGGGGGCTCCGACCGGGAAGCTTTCTTT,CASSLGGSDREAFF
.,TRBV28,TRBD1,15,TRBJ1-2,TGTGCCAGCAGTTCCGCCGGGACAGGGGGCAATGGCTACACCTTC,CASSSAGTGGNGYTF
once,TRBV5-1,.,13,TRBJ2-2,TGCGCCAGCAGCTTGACCGGCACCGGGGAGCTGTTTTTT,CASSLTGTGELFF
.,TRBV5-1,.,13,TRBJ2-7,TGCGCCAGCAGCACTGAAGGACTATACGAGCAGTACTTC,CASSTEGLYEQYF
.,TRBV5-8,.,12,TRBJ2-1,TGTGCCAGCAGCGTCAACAGCAATGAGCAGTTCTTC,CASSVNSNEQFF
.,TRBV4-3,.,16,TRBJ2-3,TGCGCCAGCAGCCAAGGACCCGGCGTCGGCACAGATACGCAGTATTTT,CASSQGPGVGTDTQYF